A single sample is the source of the 24 T cell receptor beta chains below, sequenced in a study of CD4 and CD8 cells across lung adenocarcinoma regions. TCRdb re-derived calls from the PCR reads in MiXCR, one entry per CDR3 protein. The sample yields approximately 25,000 distinct CDR3 sequences, roughly 50% seen once. The material sequenced was CD8+ T cells from the center of a lung tumor. The receptor set was obtained from a male donor with lung adenocarcinoma. The CD4 and CD8 labels of this study may be unreliable.

This rearrangement joins TRBV28 to TRBJ1-1; D is unclear. Trimming removed 6 bases from V and 4 bases from J, with 12 bases in between. CDR1 and CDR2 (germline): MDHEN, SYDVKM. This CDR3 has 13 residues. CDR3: CASRGLAGTEAFF. CDR3 sequence (DNA): TGTGCCAGCAGGGGGTTGGCGGGCACTGAAGCTTTCTTT.

The rearrangement links TRBV10-2 to TRBJ2-2, with 8 bases lining up with TRBD2. The CDR3 is 18 amino acids. J gave up 0 bases and V 0 bases, and 6 bases lay outside the gene matches. CDR1 and CDR2 from the germline V gene are WSHSY and SAAADI. CDR3 DNA: TGCGCCAGCAGTGAGTCGGTACTAGCGGAGACGAACACCGGGGAGCTGTTTTTT. It is translated as CASSESVLAETNTGELFF.

This clonotype was found once. An end of the junction does not agree with germline; a read error may underlie this. J is TRBJ2-4 and V is TRBV6-1; TRBD1 matches at 7 bases. The germline V gene has CDR1 MNHNS and CDR2 SASEGT. This CDR3 is built from 16 residues. CDR3 DNA sequence: TGTGCCAGCAGTGCCCCGGGACAGATAGCCAAAAACATCCAGTACTTC. It yields the protein CASSAPGQIAKNIQYF.

This clonotype has ten or more counts. The rearrangement uses TRBV4-1 and TRBJ1-2; 11 bases are shared with TRBD1. Per germline, CDR1 MGHRA and CDR2 YSYEKL. The CDR3 spans 15 residues. The V gene end was trimmed by 5 bases and the J gene end by 5 bases; junction bases not matched to a gene: 7. The DNA for the CDR3 is TGCGCCAGCAGCAGTAGCGGACAGGGGGCGTATGGCTACACCTTC. It translates to CASSSSGQGAYGYTF.

The rearrangement links TRBV6-1 to TRBJ2-5, with unresolved D. The J call is doubtful: the DNA matches TRBJ2-1 better. Germline V gives CDR1 MNHNS, CDR2 SASEGT. CDR3 length: 14 amino acids. CDR3 region: CASSTSWYQETQFF. The CDR3 DNA reads as TGTGCCAGCAGCACAAGTTGGTACCAAGAGACCCAGTTCTTC.

This clonotype showed up many times. This chain links TRBV6-1 with TRBJ1-1; TRBD1 aligns across 7 bases. The germline V gene has CDR1 MNHNS and CDR2 SASEGT. This CDR3 region has 13 residues. With 7 bases clipped from V and 5 bases from J, the junction kept 7 bases outside the gene matches. In DNA form, the CDR3 reads TGTGCCAGCACTAGACAGGGCGTGACTGAAGCTTTCTTT. Residues: CASTRQGVTEAFF.

For this clonotype: Compared with germline, one end of the junction differs, possibly owing to a read error. The chain is built from TRBV6-1 and TRBJ2-4, with D unclear. The CDR3 spans 13 residues. Per germline, CDR1 MNHNS and CDR2 SASEGT. DNA for the CDR3: TGTGCCAGCAGGCAGTGCGGCACAGATATTCAGTACTTT. Translated, it gives CASRQCGTDIQYF.

This chain links TRBV9 with TRBJ2-1; perhaps TRBD2 as D (6 bases). Germline V CDR1 and CDR2: SGDLS, YYNGEE. The CDR3 runs to 17 residues. V gave up 0 bases and J gave up 3 bases, with 16 bases separating them. CDR3 DNA sequence: TGTGCCAGCAGCGTAGGAGTGGGGCAGGGAGGCTACAATGAGCAGTTCTTC. Protein: CASSVGVGQGGYNEQFF.

The chain uses TRBV27 and TRBJ2-1, with TRBD1 matching over 8 bases. V lost 3 bases, J lost 6 bases, and 4 bases stayed unmatched. CDR1 is MNHEY, CDR2 SMNVEV, per germline (reference sequence). This CDR3 has 14 amino acids. For the CDR3, the DNA is TGTGCCAGCAGTTTTTATACAGGGGGCAATGAGCAGTTCTTC. Its protein product is CASSFYTGGNEQFF.

The chain carries TRBV10-3 and TRBJ1-1; 8 nucleotides align to TRBD1. The germline V gene encodes CDR1 ENHRY and CDR2 SYGVKD. This CDR3 is 15 amino acids long. Losses at the gene ends were 4 bases for V and 0 bases for J; bases not matched to a gene: 4. The CDR3 nucleotides are TGTGCCATCAGTGCTTACAGGGGGATGAACACTGAAGCTTTCTTT. Its translation: CAISAYRGMNTEAFF.

There are many counts of this clonotype. This rearrangement joins TRBV6-5 to TRBJ2-5, with D perhaps assigned TRBD1 or TRBD2 (5 bases each). Germline loops: CDR1 MNHEY, CDR2 SVGAGI. The CDR3 extends over 12 amino acids. Trimming removed 4 bases at V and 7 bases at J, with 10 bases between. The CDR3 reads CASSLGVRTQYF. CDR3 sequence (DNA): TGTGCCAGCAGTTTGGGGGTAAGGACCCAGTACTTC.

Many counts were recorded for this clonotype. This chain joins TRBV6-5 and TRBJ1-1; 7 bases agree with TRBD1. Germline V gene lookup returns CDR1 MNHEY and CDR2 SVGAGI. The CDR3 is 12 residues long. The V and J ends lost 2 bases and 10 bases, in that order; junction bases with no gene match: 4. The CDR3 DNA follows: TGTGCCAGCAGTTACGGGAGGGGGCGAGCTTTCTTT. The encoded protein is CASSYGRGRAFF.

In its sample, this clonotype is medium-sized. The CDR3 DNA is TGTGCCAGCAGTGTGAAGACAGGGGGCGGAAGCTCCTACAATGAGCAGTTCTTC. Translating gives CASSVKTGGGSSYNEQFF. This chain joins TRBV6-1 and TRBJ2-1; 10 bases are shared with TRBD1. The length of the CDR3 is 18 residues. From germline, CDR1 is MNHNS and CDR2 SASEGT. V trimming: 4 bases; J trimming: 0 bases; junction bases outside the gene matches: 9.

The J gene is TRBJ2-2, the V gene TRBV7-2; 7 bases map to TRBD2. This CDR3 is 15 amino acids long. V lost 1 base, J lost 6 bases, and 5 bases stayed unmatched. Germline lookup yields CDR1 SGHTA and CDR2 FQGNSA. The CDR3 reads CASSLVGGRAGELFF. The CDR3 nucleotides are TGTGCCAGCAGCTTAGTCGGGGGGAGGGCCGGGGAGCTGTTTTTT.

In its sample, this clonotype was seen many times. V gene TRBV6-5 combines with J gene TRBJ1-4; D is possibly TRBD1 (5 bases). The V end was cut by 2 bases, the J end by 8 bases, with 15 bases between. This CDR3 has 15 amino acids. Germline-derived CDR1 and CDR2 are MNHEY and SVGAGI. CDR3 sequence reads: CASSYTGALGEKLFF. CDR3 coding DNA: TGTGCCAGCAGTTACACAGGCGCCTTGGGAGAAAAACTGTTTTTT.

This clonotype was observed a handful of times. The V gene is TRBV6-1, the J gene TRBJ2-1; TRBD1 or TRBD2 may be the D gene (5 bases each). The germline V gene encodes CDR1 MNHNS and CDR2 SASEGT. The CDR3 runs to 14 residues. V was clipped by 4 bases and J by 10 bases, with 17 bases between them. In DNA, the CDR3 is TGTGCCAGCAGTGTAGGGGAGTTCTCCTACGAGCAGTTCTTC. This encodes CASSVGEFSYEQFF.

This clonotype has at least ten counts. This sequence joins TRBV27 and TRBJ2-2, with TRBD1 matching 8 bases. J was trimmed by 0 bases and V by 6 bases; bases with no gene match: 6. The CDR3 has 16 amino acids. Germline V CDR1 and CDR2: MNHEY, SMNVEV (reference sequence). CDR3 in DNA: TGTGCCAGCAGACTAGGACAGGGCTCGAACACCGGGGAGCTGTTTTTT. It translates to CASRLGQGSNTGELFF.

This rearrangement joins TRBV4-1 to TRBJ2-4, with D tentatively TRBD1 or TRBD2 (5 bases each). The V and J ends lost 8 bases and 12 bases respectively, with 26 bases between them. Germline V gives CDR1 MGHRA, CDR2 YSYEKL. This CDR3 comprises 15 residues. The CDR3 reads CASGSGLGDKNTQYF. The CDR3 DNA reads TGCGCCAGCGGCTCGGGGCTGGGAGACAAAAATACTCAGTACTTC.

This clonotype was counted many times. CDR3 residues: CASSLNAALTGELFF. CDR3 nucleotides: TGTGCCAGCAGCTTAAACGCTGCTTTGACAGGGGAGCTGTTTTTT. V and J are TRBV7-2 and TRBJ2-2; no clear D. Germline V gene data show CDR1 as SGHTA and CDR2 as FQGNSA. V lost 2 bases, J lost 8 bases, and 15 bases lay in between. The CDR3 is made up of 15 amino acids.

Details on this clonotype: One end of the junction is discordant with germline, which a read error may explain. V usage is TRBV6-1 and J usage is TRBJ2-3; D gene uncertain. This CDR3 contains 15 residues. The germline V gene has CDR1 MNHNS and CDR2 SASEGT. CDR3 in DNA: TGTGCCAGCAGCGGACGGCCGGTTAGGACCGGTGAGCAGTTTTTT. This sequence encodes CASSGRPVRTGEQFF.

The rearrangement joins TRBV6-5 to TRBJ2-5, with D tentatively TRBD1 (6 bases). There are 14 residues in the CDR3. Trimming removed 0 bases at V and 5 bases at J, with 10 bases between. Germline assignment: CDR1 MNHEY and CDR2 SVGAGI. The CDR3, as DNA: TGTGCCAGCAGTTACTCGAGGGGGATTGAGACCCAGTACTTC. Protein product: CASSYSRGIETQYF.

With regard to this clonotype: A read error may produce the germline difference seen at one junction end. The chain employs TRBV25-1 and TRBJ2-4; perhaps D is TRBD1 or TRBD2 (7 bases each). CDR3 length: 14 residues. The germline V gene encodes CDR1 MGHDK and CDR2 SYGVNS. The CDR3 nucleotides are TGTCCCAGCAGGGGGACGGGAGGCAAAAATACGCAGTACTTT. This translates into CPSRGTGGKNTQYF.

V is TRBV6-1 and J is TRBJ2-2; unclear D gene. The J call may be in error: the DNA end matches TRBJ2-3 better. The germline V gene has CDR1 MNHNS and CDR2 SASEGT. The CDR3 loop spans 15 amino acids. CDR3 sequence: CASSGRPVRTEAQYF. DNA of the CDR3: TGTGCCAGCAGCGGACGGCCGGTGAGGACCGAGGCGCAGTATTTT.

Worth noting for this clonotype: Its ends do not fully match the called genes, so a read error is possible. This rearrangement joins TRBV27 to TRBJ2-5, with D perhaps TRBD1 (5 bases). The CDR3 is 15 amino acids. The germline V gene has CDR1 MNHEY and CDR2 SMNVEV (reference sequence). In DNA, the CDR3 is TGTGCCAGCACCTTAGACAGAACTGGCCAAGAGACGCAGTACTTC. The encoded protein is CASTLDRTGQETQYF.